What follows is one TCR beta chain and its context. Its target is not known. TCRB libraries came from RNA via three nested multiplex PCR rounds. These TCRB libraries lack any described unique molecular identifiers. TCRdb re-derived calls from the multiplex PCR reads in MiXCR, one entry per CDR3 protein. The data contain some 32,000 distinct CDR3 sequences, 60% to 75% of them singletons. CDR3 length equals 13 residues. Germline CDR1 is SGHNT and CDR2 is YENEEA. With V trimmed by 4 bases and J by 12 bases, 7 bases remained unmatched. This sample was taken from a study of tumor-infiltrating lymphocytes in glioblastoma multiforme. Study results and limitations: RNA-based TCR sequencing may distort clone frequencies, since cells carry unequal TCR transcript numbers.

The receptor's source is a male donor with glioblastoma. The chain has TRBV11-3 and TRBJ2-1; 9 nucleotides line up with TRBD2. The sequenced sample was brain tumor tissue. This CDR3 is CASSSRREGWQFF. In nucleotides, the CDR3 is TGTGCCAGCAGCTCGAGGCGGGAGGGTTGGCAGTTCTTC.